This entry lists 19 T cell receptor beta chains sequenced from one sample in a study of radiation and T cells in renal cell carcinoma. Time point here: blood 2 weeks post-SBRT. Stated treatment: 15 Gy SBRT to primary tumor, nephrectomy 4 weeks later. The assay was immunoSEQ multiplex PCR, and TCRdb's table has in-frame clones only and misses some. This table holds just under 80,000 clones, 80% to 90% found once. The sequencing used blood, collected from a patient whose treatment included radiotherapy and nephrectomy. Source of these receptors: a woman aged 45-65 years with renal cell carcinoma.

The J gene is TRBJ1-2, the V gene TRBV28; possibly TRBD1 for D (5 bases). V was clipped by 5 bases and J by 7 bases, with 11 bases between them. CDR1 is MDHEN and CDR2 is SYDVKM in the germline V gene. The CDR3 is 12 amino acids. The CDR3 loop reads CASSDSTRGYTF. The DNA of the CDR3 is TGTGCCAGCAGTGACAGTACGCGTGGCTACACCTTC.

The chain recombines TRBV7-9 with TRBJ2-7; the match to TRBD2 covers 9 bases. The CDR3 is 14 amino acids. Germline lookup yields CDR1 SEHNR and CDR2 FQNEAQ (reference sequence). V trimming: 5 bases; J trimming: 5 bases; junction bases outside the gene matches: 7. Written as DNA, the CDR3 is TGTGCCAGCAGCCCGAGCGGGGGGCTTGACGAGCAGTACTTC. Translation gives CASSPSGGLDEQYF.

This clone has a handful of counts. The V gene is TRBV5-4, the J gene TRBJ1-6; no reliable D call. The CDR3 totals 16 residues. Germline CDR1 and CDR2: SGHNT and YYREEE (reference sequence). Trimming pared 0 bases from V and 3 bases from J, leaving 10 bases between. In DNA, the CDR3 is TGTGCCAGCAGCTTGGGCCCGTCGGACTATAATTCACCCCTCCACTTT. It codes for CASSLGPSDYNSPLHF.

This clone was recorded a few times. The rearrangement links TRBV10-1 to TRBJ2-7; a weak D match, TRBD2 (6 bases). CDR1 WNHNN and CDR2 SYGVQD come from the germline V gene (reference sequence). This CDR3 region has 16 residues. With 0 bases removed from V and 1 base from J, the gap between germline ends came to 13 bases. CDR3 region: CASSESRDWTSYEQYF. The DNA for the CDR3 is TGCGCCAGCAGTGAGTCCCGGGACTGGACGTCCTACGAGCAGTACTTC.

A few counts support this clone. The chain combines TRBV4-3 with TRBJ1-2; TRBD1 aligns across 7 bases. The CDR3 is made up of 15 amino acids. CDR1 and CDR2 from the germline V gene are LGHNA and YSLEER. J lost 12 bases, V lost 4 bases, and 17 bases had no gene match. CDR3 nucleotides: TGCGCCAGCAGCCCCCGTGTAGGGGGCCTACTTGTCCACACCTTC. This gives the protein CASSPRVGGLLVHTF.

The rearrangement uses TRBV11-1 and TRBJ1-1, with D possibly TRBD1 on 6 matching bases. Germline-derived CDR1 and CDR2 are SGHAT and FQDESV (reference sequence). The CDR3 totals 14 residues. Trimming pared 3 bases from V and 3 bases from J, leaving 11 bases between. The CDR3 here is CASSFGQGHTEAFF. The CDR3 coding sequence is TGTGCCAGCAGCTTTGGGCAGGGGCACACTGAAGCTTTCTTT.

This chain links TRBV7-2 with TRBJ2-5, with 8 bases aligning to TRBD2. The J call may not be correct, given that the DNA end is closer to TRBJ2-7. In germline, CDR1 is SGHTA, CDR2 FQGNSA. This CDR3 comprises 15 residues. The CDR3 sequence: CASSVVAGSSYEQYF. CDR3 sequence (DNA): TGTGCCAGCAGCGTCGTAGCGGGGAGCTCCTACGAGCAGTACTTC.

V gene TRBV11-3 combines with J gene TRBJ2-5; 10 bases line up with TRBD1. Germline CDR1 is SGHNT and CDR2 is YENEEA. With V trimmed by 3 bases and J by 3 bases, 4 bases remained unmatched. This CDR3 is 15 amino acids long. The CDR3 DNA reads TGTGCCAGCAGCTTTGGACAGGGGGGGGAAGAGACCCAGTACTTC. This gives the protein CASSFGQGGEETQYF. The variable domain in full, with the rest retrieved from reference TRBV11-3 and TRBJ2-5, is EAGVVQSPRYKIIEKKQPVAFWCNPISGHNTLYWYLQNLGQGPELLIRYENEEAVDDSQLPKDRFSAERLKGVDSTLKIQPAELGDSAVYLCASSFGQGGEETQYFGPGTRLLVL.

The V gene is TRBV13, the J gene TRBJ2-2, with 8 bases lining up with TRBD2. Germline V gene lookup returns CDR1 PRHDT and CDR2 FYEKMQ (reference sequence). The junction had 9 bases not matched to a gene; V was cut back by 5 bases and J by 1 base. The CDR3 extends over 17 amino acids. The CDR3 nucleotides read TGTGCCAGCAGCCCGGGGGGGCTAGCGGGGAACACCGGGGAGCTGTTTTTT. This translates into CASSPGGLAGNTGELFF.

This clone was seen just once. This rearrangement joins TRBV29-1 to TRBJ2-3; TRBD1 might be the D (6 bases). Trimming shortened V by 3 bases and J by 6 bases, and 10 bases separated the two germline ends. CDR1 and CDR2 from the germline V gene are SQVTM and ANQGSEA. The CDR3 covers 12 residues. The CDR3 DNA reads TGCAGCGTTGACGCGACAGGCGATACGCAGTATTTT. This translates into CSVDATGDTQYF.

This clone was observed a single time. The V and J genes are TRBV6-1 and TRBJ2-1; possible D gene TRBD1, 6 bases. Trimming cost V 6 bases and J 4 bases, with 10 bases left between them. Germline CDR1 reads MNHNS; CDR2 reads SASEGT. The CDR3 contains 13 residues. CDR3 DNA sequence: TGTGCCAGCAGCAAAGACAGGTACAATGAGCAGTTCTTC. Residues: CASSKDRYNEQFF.

In nucleotides, the CDR3 is TGCGCCAGCAGTGAGTCGCGGCAACTCTCTGAAGCTTTCTTT. Amino acid sequence: CASSESRQLSEAFF. The rearrangement joins TRBV10-2 to TRBJ1-1, with no clear D. V was pared by 0 bases and J by 6 bases, with 11 bases between. Germline-derived CDR1 and CDR2 are WSHSY and SAAADI. This CDR3 has 14 amino acids.

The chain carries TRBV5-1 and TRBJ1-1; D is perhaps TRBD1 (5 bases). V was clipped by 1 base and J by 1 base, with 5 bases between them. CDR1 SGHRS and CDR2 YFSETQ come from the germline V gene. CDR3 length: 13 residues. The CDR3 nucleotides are TGCGCCAGCAGCTTGACAGGGAACACTGAAGCTTTCTTT. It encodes CASSLTGNTEAFF.

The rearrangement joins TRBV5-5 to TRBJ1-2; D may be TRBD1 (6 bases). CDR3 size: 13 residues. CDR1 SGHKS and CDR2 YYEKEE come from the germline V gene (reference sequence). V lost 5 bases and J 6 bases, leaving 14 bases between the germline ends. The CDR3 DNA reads TGTGCCAGCAGGTCGCCGGGGGCGCATGGCTACACCTTC. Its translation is CASRSPGAHGYTF.

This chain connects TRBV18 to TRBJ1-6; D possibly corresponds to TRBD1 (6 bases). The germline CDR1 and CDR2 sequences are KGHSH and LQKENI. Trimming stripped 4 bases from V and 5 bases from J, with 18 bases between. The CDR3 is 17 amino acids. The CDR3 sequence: CASSLTRGERNNSPLHF. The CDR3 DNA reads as TGTGCCAGCTCACTAACGAGGGGGGAACGCAATAATTCACCCCTCCACTTT.

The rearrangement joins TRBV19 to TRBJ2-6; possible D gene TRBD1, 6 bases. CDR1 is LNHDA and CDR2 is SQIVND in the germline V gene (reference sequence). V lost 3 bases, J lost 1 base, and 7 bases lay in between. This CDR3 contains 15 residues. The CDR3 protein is CASSIRGSGANVLTF. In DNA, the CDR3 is TGTGCCAGTAGTATCAGGGGATCTGGGGCCAACGTCCTGACTTTC.

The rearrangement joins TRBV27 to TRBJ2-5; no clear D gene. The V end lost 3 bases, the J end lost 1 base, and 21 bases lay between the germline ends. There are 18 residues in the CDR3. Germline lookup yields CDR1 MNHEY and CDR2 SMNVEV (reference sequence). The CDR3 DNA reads TGTGCCAGCAGTTTTCGATGGCACCCTCAACGATCCCAAGAGACCCAGTACTTC. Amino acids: CASSFRWHPQRSQETQYF.

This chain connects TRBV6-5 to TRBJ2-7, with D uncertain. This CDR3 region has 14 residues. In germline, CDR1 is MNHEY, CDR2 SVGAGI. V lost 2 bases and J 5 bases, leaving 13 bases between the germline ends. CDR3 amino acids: CASSYRAYLHEQYF. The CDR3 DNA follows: TGTGCCAGCAGTTACAGAGCCTACCTCCACGAGCAGTACTTC.

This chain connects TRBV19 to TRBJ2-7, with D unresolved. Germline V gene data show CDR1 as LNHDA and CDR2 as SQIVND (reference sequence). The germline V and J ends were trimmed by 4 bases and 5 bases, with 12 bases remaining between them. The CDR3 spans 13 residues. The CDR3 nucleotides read TGTGCCAGTAGTAGGATACTGGGGAACGAGCAGTACTTC. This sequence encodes CASSRILGNEQYF.